The rows below give T cell receptor beta chains drawn from one sample of a study of cytomegalovirus exposure and HLA in healthy donors. The protocol was immunoSEQ multiplex PCR, while the TCRdb copy is restricted to in-frame clones and leaves out a portion. Among about 62,000 clones listed, just under 95% were seen once. Material for sequencing was PBMCs. The receptors originated from a woman aged 18-30 years in good health and CMV-seropositive. The CDR3 runs from the conserved cysteine through the conserved F or W. A D gene is named only where the DNA matches it firmly. Expanded clones get a size class; other rows say once, few or many, or leave the size out.

d_call: TRBD1; clone_size: -; j_call: TRBJ1-2; v_call: TRBV2; cdr3_nt: TGTGCCAGCAGAGACGACAGGGTGACTCACTACACCTTC; cdr3_aa: CASRDDRVTHYTF
d_call: -; clone_size: -; j_call: TRBJ2-7; v_call: TRBV9; cdr3_nt: TGTGCCAGCAGCGTAGGCCCGGCTAGCGCATCCTACGAGCAGTACTTC; cdr3_aa: CASSVGPASASYEQYF
d_call: -; clone_size: once; j_call: TRBJ2-7; v_call: TRBV27; cdr3_nt: TGTGCCAGCTCCCCCACCAGGGCGGATAGCTCCTACGAGCAGTACTTC; cdr3_aa: CASSPTRADSSYEQYF
d_call: -; clone_size: -; j_call: TRBJ2-1; v_call: TRBV4-1; cdr3_nt: TGCGCCAGCAGCCACTGGACAGATTACAATGAGCAGTTCTTC; cdr3_aa: CASSHWTDYNEQFF
d_call: TRBD2; clone_size: -; j_call: TRBJ2-7; v_call: TRBV2; cdr3_nt: TGTGCCAGCAGAACTAGCGGGAGATCCTACGAGCAGTACTTC; cdr3_aa: CASRTSGRSYEQYF
d_call: -; clone_size: -; j_call: TRBJ2-1; v_call: TRBV2; cdr3_nt: TGTGCCAGCAGTTCTAGCGTCAGCTCCTACAATGAGCAGTTCTTC; cdr3_aa: CASSSSVSSYNEQFF
d_call: -; clone_size: -; j_call: TRBJ2-5; v_call: TRBV19; cdr3_nt: TGTGCCAGTAGTCACACCCAAGAGACCCAGTACTTC; cdr3_aa: CASSHTQETQYF
d_call: -; clone_size: -; j_call: TRBJ1-1; v_call: TRBV19; cdr3_nt: TGTGCCAGTAGTATCCAAGCGGGATTCCCGGACACTGAAGCTTTCTTT; cdr3_aa: CASSIQAGFPDTEAFF
d_call: -; clone_size: -; j_call: TRBJ1-5; v_call: TRBV28; cdr3_nt: TGTGCCAGCAGTTTGGTACAGGGAGTAAATCAGCCCCAGCATTTT; cdr3_aa: CASSLVQGVNQPQHF
d_call: -; clone_size: -; j_call: TRBJ1-2; v_call: TRBV28; cdr3_nt: TGTGCCAGCACCCCTCGGACGGACATCTATGGCTACACCTTC; cdr3_aa: CASTPRTDIYGYTF